One and the same sample provided the 18 T cell receptor beta chains below, sequenced in a study of T cells in Graves' hyperthyroidism and ophthalmopathy. TCR beta CDR3 regions were amplified from RNA. Primed by the HTBI set, a first-round RT-PCR was run on the TCR CDR3. TCRdb used MiXCR to reprocess the multiplex PCR reads, holding one entry per CDR3 protein. Of roughly 250,000 distinct CDR3 sequences in the sample, just over 14% were seen once. Sequenced material: blood. The receptors stem from a woman aged 40 to 50 with Graves' hyperthyroidism that later progressed to Graves' ophthalmopathy.

This clonotype was seen a few times. The chain employs TRBV27 and TRBJ2-2; 7 nucleotides line up with TRBD1. The CDR3 has 12 amino acids. The V segment lost 7 bases and the J segment 7 bases; nucleotides outside the gene matches: 3. Germline V gene lookup returns CDR1 MNHEY and CDR2 SMNVEV (reference sequence). CDR3 sequence reads: CASKTGYGELFF. The DNA of the CDR3 is TGTGCCAGCAAGACAGGGTACGGGGAGCTGTTTTTT.

This clonotype appeared many times. V usage is TRBV7-9 and J usage is TRBJ2-1, with 10 positions matching TRBD2. Germline values: CDR1 SEHNR, CDR2 FQNEAQ (reference sequence). Trimming at V came to 4 bases and at J to 13 bases, leaving 7 bases not matched to a gene. The CDR3 runs 13 residues. The CDR3 DNA reads as TGTGCCAGCAGCTATCCCGGGACTAGCGTCCAGTTCTTC. The encoded protein is CASSYPGTSVQFF.

This clonotype was counted many times. This chain links TRBV28 with TRBJ2-4, with a weak D call TRBD1 (7 bases). The CDR3 has 18 amino acids. Trimming cost V 3 bases and J 0 bases, with 18 bases left between them. In germline, CDR1 is MDHEN, CDR2 SYDVKM. This chain's CDR3 is CASSLGQRRGIAKNIQYF. Here the CDR3 DNA reads TGTGCCAGCAGTTTGGGACAGAGGAGGGGAATAGCCAAAAACATTCAGTACTTC.

This clonotype was counted at least ten times. V gene TRBV12-3 or TRBV12-4 combines with J gene TRBJ2-2, with 10 bases identical to TRBD2. The V segment lost 4 bases and the J segment 5 bases; nucleotides outside the gene matches: 4. CDR3 length equals 15 residues. CDR3 protein: CASSWGLAFTGELFF. In nucleotides, the CDR3 is TGTGCCAGCAGTTGGGGACTAGCGTTTACCGGGGAGCTGTTTTTT.

This clonotype was recorded a few times. A much bigger clone sits one base away, suggesting this may be a read error. The chain combines TRBV5-1 with TRBJ1-1, with D maybe TRBD1 (5 bases). Deletions cut 4 bases from V and 5 bases from J, with 18 bases between. Germline V CDR1 and CDR2: SGHRS, YFSETQ. The CDR3 is 15 residues long. This chain's CDR3 is CASSPVGQNGTEAFF. CDR3 in DNA: TGCGCCAGCAGCCCCGTGGGGCAGAACGGGACTGAAGCTTTCTTT.

This clonotype was seen many times. This chain joins TRBV20-1 and TRBJ2-1; D is unclear. V lost 6 bases, J lost 2 bases, and 11 bases lay in between. CDR3 size: 13 residues. Germline CDR1 and CDR2: DFQATT and SNEGSKA (reference sequence). CDR3 residues: CSARSSTYNEQFF. In DNA, the CDR3 is TGCAGTGCGAGGAGTTCCACCTACAATGAGCAGTTCTTC.

This clonotype was observed at least ten times. The chain links TRBV24-1 to TRBJ2-1; D is unresolved. V was cut by 3 bases and J by 8 bases, with 4 bases left in between. The CDR3 has 11 residues. Germline V gives CDR1 KGHDR, CDR2 SFDVKD. CDR3 sequence (DNA): TGTGCCACCAGTGATCGTGATGAGCAGTTCTTC. Translated, it gives CATSDRDEQFF.

This clonotype was seen at least ten times. The chain joins TRBV20-1 to TRBJ1-6, with D uncertain. The germline V gene encodes CDR1 DFQATT and CDR2 SNEGSKA (reference sequence). This CDR3 contains 15 residues. Between the trimmed V and J ends, which lost 0 bases and 4 bases, there was a span of 10 bases. The CDR3 DNA follows: TGCAGTGCTAGAGAGGAAGGATTTTATAATTCACCCCTCCACTTT. This codes for CSAREEGFYNSPLHF.

This clonotype was recorded at least ten times. The V and J genes are TRBV15 and TRBJ1-4; TRBD1 is a possible D gene (6 bases). CDR3 length: 14 amino acids. V was pared by 3 bases and J by 8 bases, with 13 bases between. CDR1 and CDR2 (germline): LNHNV, YYDKDF (reference sequence). CDR3 region: CATSSTFGTEKLFF. The DNA of the CDR3 is TGTGCCACCAGCAGCACCTTCGGGACAGAAAAACTGTTTTTT.

The chain recombines TRBV27 with TRBJ2-7; D perhaps matches TRBD2 (7 bases). The CDR3 runs 15 residues. Germline CDR1 is MNHEY and CDR2 is SMNVEV (reference sequence). Trimming shortened V by 6 bases and J by 2 bases, and 17 bases separated the two germline ends. CDR3 region: CASRWRGGWTYEQYF. The CDR3 DNA reads TGTGCCAGCAGATGGAGGGGGGGATGGACCTACGAGCAGTACTTC.

This clonotype appeared many times. The chain uses TRBV10-3 and TRBJ2-3, with D perhaps matching TRBD2 (6 bases). Trimming removed 5 bases at V and 1 base at J, with 16 bases between. Germline V gene data show CDR1 as ENHRY and CDR2 as SYGVKD. The CDR3 is made up of 16 amino acids. The CDR3 DNA follows: TGTGCCATCAGTACGGGAATTAGCGGAGGCACAGATACGCAGTATTTT. Residues: CAISTGISGGTDTQYF.

The table lists this clonotype with many counts. The chain recombines TRBV5-6 with TRBJ2-1; D uncertain. The CDR3 has 13 residues. Looked up from germline, CDR1 is SGHDT and CDR2 is YYEEEE. The V and J ends lost 2 bases and 6 bases respectively, with 9 bases between them. The chain's CDR3 is CASSLGWSNEQFF. Written as DNA, the CDR3 is TGTGCCAGCAGCTTAGGCTGGTCCAATGAGCAGTTCTTC.

V and J are TRBV2 and TRBJ2-3; no clear D. Germline V gene lookup returns CDR1 SNHLY and CDR2 FYNNEI. V was shortened by 1 base and J by 10 bases, with 15 bases between the two germline ends. The CDR3 sequence is 14 residues long. The CDR3 coding sequence is TGTGCCAGCAGTGAAGTATTATCCCAATCAGCGCAGTATTTT. Translated: CASSEVLSQSAQYF.

There are many counts of this clonotype. This chain uses TRBV7-8 with TRBJ2-1, with TRBD2 identical over 9 bases. The CDR3 extends over 19 amino acids. Germline loops: CDR1 SGHVS, CDR2 FQNEAQ. V shed 4 bases, J shed 7 bases, and the junction held 20 bases outside the gene matches. The CDR3: CASSSRRGAIAGEYNEQFF. Here the CDR3 DNA reads TGTGCCAGCAGCTCTAGACGAGGAGCTATAGCGGGAGAGTATAATGAGCAGTTCTTC.

This chain connects TRBV30 to TRBJ1-4; TRBD1 might be the D (6 bases). Germline loops: CDR1 GTSNPN, CDR2 SVGIG (reference sequence). Trimming left V 7 bases short and J 6 bases short, with 12 bases between. CDR3 size: 12 residues. CDR3 bases: TGTGCCTCCCCGGGGGCGTATGAAAAACTGTTTTTT. Its translation: CASPGAYEKLFF.

This clonotype was counted at least ten times. This chain links TRBV19 with TRBJ1-1; D perhaps matches TRBD1 (5 bases). Germline V CDR1 and CDR2: LNHDA, SQIVND (reference sequence). The ends were cut back, 7 bases at V and 3 bases at J, with 24 bases in the middle. This CDR3 contains 17 residues. The DNA of the CDR3 is TGTGCCAGTATTAAGCCCCGGGACTTTGGAAAGTACACTGAAGCTTTCTTT. It translates to CASIKPRDFGKYTEAFF. The full variable domain, in which reference TRBV19 and TRBJ1-1 provide the parts outside the CDR3, is DGGITQSPKYLFRKEGQNVTLSCEQNLNHDAMYWYRQDPGQGLRLIYYSQIVNDFQKGDIAEGYSVSREKKESFPLTVTSAQKNPTAFYLCASIKPRDFGKYTEAFFGQGTRLTVV.

This clonotype came up many times. V is TRBV11-2 and J is TRBJ2-7; 11 positions agree with TRBD2. J was trimmed by 2 bases and V by 3 bases; bases with no gene match: 3. Germline values: CDR1 SGHAT, CDR2 FQNNGV. The CDR3 has 15 amino acids. The CDR3 coding sequence is TGTGCCAGCAGCTTCGGGACTAGCGGTACCTACGAGCAGTACTTC. It codes for CASSFGTSGTYEQYF.

This clonotype occurred many times. The chain's CDR3 is CASSTRGPPGYTF. Written as DNA, the CDR3 is TGTGCCAGCAGTACCCGAGGCCCGCCCGGCTACACCTTC. The chain recombines TRBV12-3 or TRBV12-4 with TRBJ1-2; D is unclear. The V end lost 5 bases, the J end lost 8 bases, and 15 bases lay between the germline ends. This CDR3 region has 13 residues.